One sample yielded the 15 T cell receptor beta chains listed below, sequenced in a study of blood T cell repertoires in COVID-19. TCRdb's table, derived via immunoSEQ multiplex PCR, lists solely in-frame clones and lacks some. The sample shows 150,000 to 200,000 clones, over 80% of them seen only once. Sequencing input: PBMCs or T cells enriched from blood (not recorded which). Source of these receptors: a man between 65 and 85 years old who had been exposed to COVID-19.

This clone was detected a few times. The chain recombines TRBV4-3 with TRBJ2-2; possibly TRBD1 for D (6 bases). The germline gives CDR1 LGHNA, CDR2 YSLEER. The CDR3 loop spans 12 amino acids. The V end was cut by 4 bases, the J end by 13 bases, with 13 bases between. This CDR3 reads CASSPGAGGLFF. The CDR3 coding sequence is TGCGCCAGCAGCCCAGGGGCGGGTGGGCTGTTTTTT.

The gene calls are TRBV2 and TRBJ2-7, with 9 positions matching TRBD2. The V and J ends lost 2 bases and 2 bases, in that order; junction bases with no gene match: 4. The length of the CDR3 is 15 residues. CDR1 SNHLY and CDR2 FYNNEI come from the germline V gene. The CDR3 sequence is CASSESSGDPYEQYF. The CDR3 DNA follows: TGTGCCAGCAGTGAATCTAGCGGGGACCCCTACGAGCAGTACTTC.

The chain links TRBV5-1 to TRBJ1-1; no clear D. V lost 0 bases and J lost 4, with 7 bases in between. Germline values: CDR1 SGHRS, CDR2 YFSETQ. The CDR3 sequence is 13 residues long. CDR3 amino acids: CASSLAAGTEAFF. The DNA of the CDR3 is TGCGCCAGCAGCTTGGCCGCGGGCACTGAAGCTTTCTTT.

This CDR3 reads CSVEFRAQGGYEQYF. The CDR3 DNA reads as TGCAGCGTCGAGTTCCGGGCCCAGGGGGGTTACGAGCAGTACTTC. The chain recombines TRBV29-1 with TRBJ2-7; TRBD1 might be the D (7 bases). The V end lost 6 bases, the J end lost 4 bases, and 22 bases lay between the germline ends. Germline V lookup: CDR1 SQVTM, CDR2 ANQGSEA. The CDR3 has 15 amino acids.

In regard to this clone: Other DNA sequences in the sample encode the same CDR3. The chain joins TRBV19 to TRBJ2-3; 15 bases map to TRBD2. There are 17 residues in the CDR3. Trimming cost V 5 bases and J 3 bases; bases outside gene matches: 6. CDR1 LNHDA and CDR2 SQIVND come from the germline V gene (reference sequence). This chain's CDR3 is CASSSGLAGGRTDTQYF. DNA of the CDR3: TGTGCCAGTAGTTCAGGACTAGCGGGGGGGCGGACAGATACGCAGTATTTT.

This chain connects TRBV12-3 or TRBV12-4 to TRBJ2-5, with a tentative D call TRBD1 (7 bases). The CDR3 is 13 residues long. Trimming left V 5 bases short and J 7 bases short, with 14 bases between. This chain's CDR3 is CASSQGGGGTQYF. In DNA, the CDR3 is TGTGCCAGCAGTCAGGGGGGCGGAGGGACCCAGTACTTC.

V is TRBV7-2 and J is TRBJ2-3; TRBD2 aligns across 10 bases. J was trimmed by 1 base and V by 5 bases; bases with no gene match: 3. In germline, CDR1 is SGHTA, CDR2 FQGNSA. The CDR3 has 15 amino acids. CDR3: CASSRGTSGTDTQYF. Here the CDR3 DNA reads TGTGCCAGCAGCAGGGGGACTAGCGGCACAGATACGCAGTATTTT.

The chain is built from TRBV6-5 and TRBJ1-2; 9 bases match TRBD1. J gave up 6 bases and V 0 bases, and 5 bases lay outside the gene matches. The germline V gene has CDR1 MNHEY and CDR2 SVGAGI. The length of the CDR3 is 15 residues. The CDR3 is CASSYSRTGENGYTF. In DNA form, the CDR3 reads TGTGCCAGCAGTTACTCCCGGACAGGGGAGAATGGCTACACCTTC.

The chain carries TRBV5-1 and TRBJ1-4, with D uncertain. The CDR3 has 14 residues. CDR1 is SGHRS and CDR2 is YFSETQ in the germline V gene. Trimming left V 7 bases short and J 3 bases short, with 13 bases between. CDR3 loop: CASGSGIPNEKLFF. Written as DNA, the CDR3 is TGCGCCAGCGGATCCGGGATCCCTAATGAAAAACTGTTTTTT.

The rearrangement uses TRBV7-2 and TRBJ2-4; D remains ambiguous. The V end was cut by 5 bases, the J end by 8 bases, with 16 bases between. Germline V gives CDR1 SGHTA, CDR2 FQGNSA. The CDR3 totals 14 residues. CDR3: CASSPRRSADIQYF. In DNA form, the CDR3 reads TGTGCCAGCAGCCCCCGGAGAAGCGCGGACATTCAGTACTTC. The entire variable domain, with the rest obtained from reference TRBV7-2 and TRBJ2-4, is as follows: GAGVSQSPSNKVTEKGKDVELRCDPISGHTALYWYRQSLGQGLEFLIYFQGNSAPDKSGLPSDRFSAERTGGSVSTLTIQRTQQEDSAVYLCASSPRRSADIQYFGAGTRLSVL.

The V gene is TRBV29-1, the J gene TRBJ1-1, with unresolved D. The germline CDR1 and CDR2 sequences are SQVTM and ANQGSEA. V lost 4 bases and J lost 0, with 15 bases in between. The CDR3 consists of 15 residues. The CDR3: CSVVEYQNMNTEAFF. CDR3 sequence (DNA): TGCAGCGTTGTGGAGTACCAAAACATGAACACTGAAGCTTTCTTT.

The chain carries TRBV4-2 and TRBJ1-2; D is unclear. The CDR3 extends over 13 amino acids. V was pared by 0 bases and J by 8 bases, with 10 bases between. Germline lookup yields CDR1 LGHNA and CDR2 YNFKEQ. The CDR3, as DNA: TGTGCCAGCAGCCAAGACCGCCAGTCGGGCTACACCTTC. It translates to CASSQDRQSGYTF.

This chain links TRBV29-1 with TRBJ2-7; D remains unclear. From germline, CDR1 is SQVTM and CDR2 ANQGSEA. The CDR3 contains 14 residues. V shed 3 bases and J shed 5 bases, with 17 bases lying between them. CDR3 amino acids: CSVDLGRQDDEQYF. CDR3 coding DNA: TGCAGCGTTGATTTGGGCAGGCAAGACGACGAGCAGTACTTC.

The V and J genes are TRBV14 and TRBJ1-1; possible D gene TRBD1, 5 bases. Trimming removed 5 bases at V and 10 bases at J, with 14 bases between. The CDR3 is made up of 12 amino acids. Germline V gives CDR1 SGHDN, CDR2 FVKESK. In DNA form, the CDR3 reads TGTGCCAGCAGCGCTTACGGGGGGGGAGCTTTCTTT. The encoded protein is CASSAYGGGAFF.

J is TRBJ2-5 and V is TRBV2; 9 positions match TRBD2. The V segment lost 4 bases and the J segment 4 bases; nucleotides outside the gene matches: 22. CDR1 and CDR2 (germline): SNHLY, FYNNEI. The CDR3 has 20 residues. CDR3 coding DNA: TGTGCCAGCAGTGGCCCCTTGGGCGGGGGGGTAGGTAAATCCCGAGAGACCCAGTACTTC. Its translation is CASSGPLGGGVGKSRETQYF.